This T cell receptor beta chain was captured in a study of T cells in Graves' hyperthyroidism and ophthalmopathy. Researchers amplified the TCR beta CDR3 regions from RNA transcripts. HTBI primers were employed in a first-round RT-PCR of the TCR CDR3. TCRdb re-called the multiplex PCR reads with MiXCR, one entry per CDR3 protein. The sample has 600,000 to 700,000 distinct CDR3 sequences, just under 45% seen once. The CDR3 is 13 amino acids. Germline CDR1 is DFQATT and CDR2 is SNEGSKA (reference sequence). The V gene lost 3 bases and the J gene lost 9 bases, with 17 bases spanning the gap. This clonotype was observed many times.

The sequence came from an adult man with Graves' disease, either hyperthyroidism or ophthalmopathy (not recorded which). Sequences were obtained from peripheral blood or thyroid tissue (not recorded which). The chain is built from TRBV20-1 and TRBJ1-1; no clear D gene. CDR3 residues: CSASLVGRTQAFF. For the CDR3, the DNA is TGCAGTGCTAGTTTGGTAGGTAGGACCCAAGCTTTCTTT.